This TCR beta chain was documented in a study of blood T cell repertoires in COVID-19. As handled by the study authors: Amplifying reference gene primers gave estimates of nucleated cell counts. The table came from immunoSEQ multiplex PCR; TCRdb's copy has only in-frame clones and leaves some out. Clone size and the V and J calls come from that table; the DNA yielded D and trimming. The sample includes almost 90,000 clones, about nine tenths of them seen just once. The length of the CDR3 is 18 residues. J lost 1 base, V lost 3 bases, and 11 bases had no gene match. The germline V gene encodes CDR1 KGHDR and CDR2 SFDVKD.

The rearrangement joins TRBV24-1 to TRBJ2-3; 8 nucleotides match TRBD2. The sequencing input was peripheral blood. The TCR sequence derives from a man in his late teens or twenties with COVID-19, enrolled during active disease. The CDR3 sequence is CATSDRYSGSAGTDTQYF. CDR3 bases: TGTGCCACCAGTGATCGTTACAGCGGGAGTGCTGGCACAGATACGCAGTATTTT.